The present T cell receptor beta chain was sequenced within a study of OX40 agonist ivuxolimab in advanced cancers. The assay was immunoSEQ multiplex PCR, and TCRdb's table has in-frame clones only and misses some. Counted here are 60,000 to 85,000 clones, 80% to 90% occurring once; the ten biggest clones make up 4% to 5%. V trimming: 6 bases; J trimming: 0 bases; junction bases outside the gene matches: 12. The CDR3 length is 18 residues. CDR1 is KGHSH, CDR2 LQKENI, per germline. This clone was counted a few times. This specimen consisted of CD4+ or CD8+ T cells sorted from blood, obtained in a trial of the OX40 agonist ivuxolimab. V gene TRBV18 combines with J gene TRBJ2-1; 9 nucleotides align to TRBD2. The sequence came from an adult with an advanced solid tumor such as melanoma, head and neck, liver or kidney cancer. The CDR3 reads CASSGLAGFSSSYNEQFF. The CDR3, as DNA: TGTGCCAGCTCGGGGCTAGCGGGGTTCTCGAGCTCCTACAATGAGCAGTTCTTC. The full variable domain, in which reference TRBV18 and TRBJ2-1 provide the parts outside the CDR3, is NAGVMQNPRHLVRRRGQEARLRCSPMKGHSHVYWYRQLPEEGLKFMVYLQKENIIDESGMPKERFSAEFPKEGPSILRIQQVVRGDSAAYFCASSGLAGFSSSYNEQFFGPGTRLTVL.